A selection of T cell receptor beta chains follows, all from one sample in a study of patients and donors after allogeneic stem cell transplantation. A single record per CDR3 protein comes from TCRdb applying MiXCR to the RT-PCR reads. In the table there are about 150,000 distinct CDR3 sequences, roughly two fifths of which are singletons. Sequencing was performed on blood, either unsorted or a sorted T cell fraction (not recorded which). The receptors here all came from a human donor who was either an allogeneic HSCT recipient or a stem cell or donor lymphocyte infusion donor (not recorded which). It is not recorded whose cells these are; they may come from a transplant donor. The CDR3 runs from the conserved cysteine through the conserved F or W.

CDR3aa: CAISELGQGGYGYTF
v_gene: TRBV10-3
j_gene: TRBJ1-2

CDR3aa: CATSASGGASYNEQFF
v_gene: TRBV24-1
j_gene: TRBJ2-1

CDR3aa: CASSFYRGTEAFF
v_gene: TRBV12-3/TRBV12-4
j_gene: TRBJ1-1

CDR3aa: CASSLGTGSTGELFF
v_gene: TRBV6-5
j_gene: TRBJ2-2

CDR3aa: CASSVLGGLNTQYF
v_gene: TRBV12-3/TRBV12-4
j_gene: TRBJ2-3

CDR3aa: CSANPGTAYNEQFF
v_gene: TRBV20-1
j_gene: TRBJ2-1

CDR3aa: CATHPGSTGYGYTF
v_gene: TRBV12-3/TRBV12-4
j_gene: TRBJ1-2

CDR3aa: CSAPDRPYGYTF
v_gene: TRBV20-1
j_gene: TRBJ1-2

CDR3aa: CSVFGGESTDTQYF
v_gene: TRBV29-1
j_gene: TRBJ2-3

CDR3aa: CASSVATGGDTEAFF
v_gene: TRBV9
j_gene: TRBJ1-1

CDR3aa: CSASREADSGTDTQYF
v_gene: TRBV20-1
j_gene: TRBJ2-3

CDR3aa: CASSLRDRGVTEAFF
v_gene: TRBV7-6
j_gene: TRBJ1-1

CDR3aa: CASSSPGQGASEAFF
v_gene: TRBV12-3/TRBV12-4
j_gene: TRBJ1-1

CDR3aa: CATGDTLMIETQYF
v_gene: TRBV10-3
j_gene: TRBJ2-5

CDR3aa: CASTSDRVEAFF
v_gene: TRBV6-2/TRBV6-3
j_gene: TRBJ1-1

CDR3aa: CASSQDRRPEGSSYNSPLHF
v_gene: TRBV4-3
j_gene: TRBJ1-6

CDR3aa: CASSRGTSGANVLTF
v_gene: TRBV6-6
j_gene: TRBJ2-6

CDR3aa: CASSLRDRGLETQYF
v_gene: TRBV12-3/TRBV12-4
j_gene: TRBJ2-5

CDR3aa: CASRGDTQYF
v_gene: TRBV5-1
j_gene: TRBJ2-3

CDR3aa: CASSLGLAGAHDNEQFF
v_gene: TRBV5-1
j_gene: TRBJ2-1

CDR3aa: CASSRQFLNREAFF
v_gene: TRBV4-3
j_gene: TRBJ1-1

CDR3aa: CASSSNLHYEQYF
v_gene: TRBV5-6
j_gene: TRBJ2-7

CDR3aa: CASSLGAEGYTF
v_gene: TRBV7-8
j_gene: TRBJ1-2

CDR3aa: CSVVREYGYTF
v_gene: TRBV29-1
j_gene: TRBJ1-2

CDR3aa: CASRNSGDDYNSPLHF
v_gene: TRBV7-9
j_gene: TRBJ1-6

CDR3aa: CASSFNPGQHHGYTF
v_gene: TRBV28
j_gene: TRBJ1-2

CDR3aa: CASSLERTASGTGELFF
v_gene: TRBV27
j_gene: TRBJ2-2

CDR3aa: CSVVGTRDTQYF
v_gene: TRBV29-1
j_gene: TRBJ2-3

CDR3aa: CASSVLGGEAFF
v_gene: TRBV11-2
j_gene: TRBJ1-1

CDR3aa: CASSYQAGSSYNEQFF
v_gene: TRBV5-1
j_gene: TRBJ2-1

CDR3aa: CASSLATRTGRWDQPQHF
v_gene: TRBV5-1
j_gene: TRBJ1-5

CDR3aa: CASSQEGPRSETQYF
v_gene: TRBV14
j_gene: TRBJ2-5

CDR3aa: CASSLGSRYEKLFF
v_gene: TRBV12-3/TRBV12-4
j_gene: TRBJ1-4

CDR3aa: CATSDGDRTRGAYGYTF
v_gene: TRBV24-1
j_gene: TRBJ1-2

CDR3aa: CASSRGLPLLENTGELFF
v_gene: TRBV28
j_gene: TRBJ2-2

CDR3aa: CASKEVNGYTDTQYF
v_gene: TRBV27
j_gene: TRBJ2-3

CDR3aa: CASSQDGSKGPYNEQFF
v_gene: TRBV3-1
j_gene: TRBJ2-1

CDR3aa: CSAAGTAYNEQFF
v_gene: TRBV20-1
j_gene: TRBJ2-1

CDR3aa: CASSQMGDEQFF
v_gene: TRBV4-3
j_gene: TRBJ2-1

CDR3aa: CASSLGGGAEAFF
v_gene: TRBV5-1
j_gene: TRBJ1-1

CDR3aa: CASSERQGFNEKLFF
v_gene: TRBV9
j_gene: TRBJ1-4

CDR3aa: CASSLGPKPSEQYF
v_gene: TRBV5-6
j_gene: TRBJ2-7

CDR3aa: CASSQGGRADTQYF
v_gene: TRBV4-3
j_gene: TRBJ2-3

CDR3aa: CSALEARANEKLFF
v_gene: TRBV20-1
j_gene: TRBJ1-4

CDR3aa: CASSYGGVRAVDSPLHF
v_gene: TRBV6-2/TRBV6-3
j_gene: TRBJ1-6

CDR3aa: CASSLQQRDLEKLFF
v_gene: TRBV28
j_gene: TRBJ1-4

CDR3aa: CSVEVGQGGEQYF
v_gene: TRBV29-1
j_gene: TRBJ2-7

CDR3aa: CASSVEAGVIDTQYF
v_gene: TRBV9
j_gene: TRBJ2-3